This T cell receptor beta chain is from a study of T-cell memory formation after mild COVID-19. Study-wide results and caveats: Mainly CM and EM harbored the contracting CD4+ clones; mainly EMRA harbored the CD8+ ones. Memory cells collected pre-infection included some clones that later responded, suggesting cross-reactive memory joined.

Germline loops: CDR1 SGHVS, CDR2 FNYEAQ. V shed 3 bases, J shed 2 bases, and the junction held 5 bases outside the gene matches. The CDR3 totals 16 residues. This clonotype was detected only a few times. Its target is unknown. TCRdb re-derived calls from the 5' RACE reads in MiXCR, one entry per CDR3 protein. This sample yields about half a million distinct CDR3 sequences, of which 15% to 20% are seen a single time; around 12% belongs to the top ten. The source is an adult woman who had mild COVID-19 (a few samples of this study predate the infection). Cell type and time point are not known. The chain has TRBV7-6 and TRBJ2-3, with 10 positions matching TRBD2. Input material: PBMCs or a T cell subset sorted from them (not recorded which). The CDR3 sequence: CASSFIAGGHTDTQYF. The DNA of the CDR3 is TGTGCCAGCAGCTTCATAGCGGGGGGCCACACAGATACGCAGTATTTT.